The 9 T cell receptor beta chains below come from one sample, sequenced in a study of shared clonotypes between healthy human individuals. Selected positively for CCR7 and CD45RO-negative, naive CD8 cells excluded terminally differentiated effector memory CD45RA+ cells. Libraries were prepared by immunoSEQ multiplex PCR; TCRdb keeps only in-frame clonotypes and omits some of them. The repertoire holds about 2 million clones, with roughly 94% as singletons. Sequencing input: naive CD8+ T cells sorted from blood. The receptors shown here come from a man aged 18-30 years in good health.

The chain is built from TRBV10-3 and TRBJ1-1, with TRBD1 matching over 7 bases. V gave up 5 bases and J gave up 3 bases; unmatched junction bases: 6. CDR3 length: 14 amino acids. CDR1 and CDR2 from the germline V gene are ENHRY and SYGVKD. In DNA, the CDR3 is TGTGCCATCAGTAAACAGGGGAGGGACACTGAAGCTTTCTTT. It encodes CAISKQGRDTEAFF.

CDR3 coding DNA: TGCAGCGTTGGGAGCGGGGCCGCCTACAATGAGCAGTTCTTC. This translates into CSVGSGAAYNEQFF. V usage is TRBV29-1 and J usage is TRBJ2-1; 7 bases agree with TRBD2. In germline, CDR1 is SQVTM, CDR2 ANQGSEA. This CDR3 has 14 residues. J gave up 2 bases and V 4 bases, and 5 bases lay outside the gene matches.

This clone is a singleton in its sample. This chain's CDR3 is CASSLGAVSYEQYF. The CDR3 DNA reads as TGTGCCAGCAGCTTAGGAGCGGTCTCCTACGAGCAGTACTTC. The chain carries TRBV13 and TRBJ2-7; tentative D call: TRBD2 (5 bases). CDR1 is PRHDT and CDR2 is FYEKMQ in the germline V gene (reference sequence). The CDR3 runs to 14 residues. Between the trimmed V and J ends, which lost 0 bases and 0 bases, there was a span of 6 bases.

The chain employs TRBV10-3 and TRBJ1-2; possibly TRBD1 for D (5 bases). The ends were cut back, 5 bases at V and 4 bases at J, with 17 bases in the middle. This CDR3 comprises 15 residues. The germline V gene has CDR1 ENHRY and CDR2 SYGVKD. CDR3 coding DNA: TGTGCCATCAGTCACCGGGACGGAGAACCCTATGGCTACACCTTC. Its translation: CAISHRDGEPYGYTF.

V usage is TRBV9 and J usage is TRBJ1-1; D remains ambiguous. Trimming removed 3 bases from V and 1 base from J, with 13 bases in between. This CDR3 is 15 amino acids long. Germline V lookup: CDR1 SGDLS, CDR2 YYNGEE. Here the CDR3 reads CASSARMIPNTEAFF. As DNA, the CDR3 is TGTGCCAGCAGCGCCCGGATGATTCCGAACACTGAAGCTTTCTTT.

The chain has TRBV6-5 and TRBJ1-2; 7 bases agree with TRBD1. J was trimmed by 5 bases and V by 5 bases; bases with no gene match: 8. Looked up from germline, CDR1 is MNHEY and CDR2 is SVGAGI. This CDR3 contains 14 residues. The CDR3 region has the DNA TGTGCCAGCAGTCCCGACAGGGAGGGTTATGGCTACACCTTC. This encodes CASSPDREGYGYTF.

In nucleotides, the CDR3 is TGTGCCAGCAGTGCCAACAGGGGGAGCTCCTACGAGCAGTACTTC. Translating it yields CASSANRGSSYEQYF. The rearrangement joins TRBV2 to TRBJ2-7; 8 nucleotides agree with TRBD1. J lost 0 bases, V lost 4 bases, and 5 bases had no gene match. Germline CDR1 is SNHLY and CDR2 is FYNNEI. This CDR3 region has 15 residues.

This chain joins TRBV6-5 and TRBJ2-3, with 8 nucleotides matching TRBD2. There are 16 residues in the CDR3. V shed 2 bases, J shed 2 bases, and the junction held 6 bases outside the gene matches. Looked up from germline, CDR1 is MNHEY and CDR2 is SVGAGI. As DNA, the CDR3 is TGTGCCAGCAGTTACAGCGGGGGCTTTGACACAGATACGCAGTATTTT. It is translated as CASSYSGGFDTDTQYF.

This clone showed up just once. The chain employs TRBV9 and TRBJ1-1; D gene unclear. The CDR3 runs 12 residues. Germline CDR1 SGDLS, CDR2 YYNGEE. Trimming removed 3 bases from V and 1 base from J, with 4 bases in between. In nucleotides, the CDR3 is TGTGCCAGCAGCGCATGGAACACTGAAGCTTTCTTT. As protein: CASSAWNTEAFF.